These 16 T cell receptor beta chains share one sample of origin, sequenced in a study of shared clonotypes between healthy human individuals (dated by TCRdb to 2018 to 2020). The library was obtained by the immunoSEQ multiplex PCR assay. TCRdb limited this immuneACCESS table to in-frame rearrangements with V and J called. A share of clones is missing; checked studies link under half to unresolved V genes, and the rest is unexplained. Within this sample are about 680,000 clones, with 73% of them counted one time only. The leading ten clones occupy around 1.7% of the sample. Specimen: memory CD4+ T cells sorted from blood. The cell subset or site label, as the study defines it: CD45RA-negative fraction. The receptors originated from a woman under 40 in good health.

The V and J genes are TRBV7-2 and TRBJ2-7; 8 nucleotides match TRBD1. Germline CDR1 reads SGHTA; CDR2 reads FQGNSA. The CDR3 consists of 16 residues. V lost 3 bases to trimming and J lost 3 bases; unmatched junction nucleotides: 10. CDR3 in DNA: TGTGCCAGCAGCTTCACCCGACAGGGGCCCTTCTACGAGCAGTACTTC. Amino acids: CASSFTRQGPFYEQYF.

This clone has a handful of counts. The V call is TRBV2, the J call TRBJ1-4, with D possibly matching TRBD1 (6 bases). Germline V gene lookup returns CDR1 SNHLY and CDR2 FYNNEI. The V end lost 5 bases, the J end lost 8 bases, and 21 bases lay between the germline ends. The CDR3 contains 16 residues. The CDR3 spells CASSLRLTGAIEKLFF. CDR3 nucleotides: TGTGCCAGCAGTCTACGCTTGACAGGAGCCATCGAAAAACTGTTTTTT.

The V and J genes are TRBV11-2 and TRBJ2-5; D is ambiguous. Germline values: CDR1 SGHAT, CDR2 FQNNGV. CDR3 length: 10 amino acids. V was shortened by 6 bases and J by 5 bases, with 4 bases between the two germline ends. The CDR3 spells CASRGETQYF. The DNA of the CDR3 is TGTGCCAGCAGAGGGGAGACCCAGTACTTC. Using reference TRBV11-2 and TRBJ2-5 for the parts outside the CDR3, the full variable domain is EAGVAQSPRYKIIEKRQSVAFWCNPISGHATLYWYQQILGQGPKLLIQFQNNGVVDDSQLPKDRFSAERLKGVDSTLKIQPAKLEDSAVYLCASRGETQYFGPGTRLLVL.

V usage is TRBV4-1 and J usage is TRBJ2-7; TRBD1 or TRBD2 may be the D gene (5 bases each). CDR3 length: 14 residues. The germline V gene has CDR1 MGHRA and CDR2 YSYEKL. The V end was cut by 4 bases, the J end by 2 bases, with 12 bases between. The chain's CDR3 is CASSRDPGPYEQYF. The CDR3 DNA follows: TGCGCCAGCAGCCGGGATCCGGGGCCCTACGAGCAGTACTTC.

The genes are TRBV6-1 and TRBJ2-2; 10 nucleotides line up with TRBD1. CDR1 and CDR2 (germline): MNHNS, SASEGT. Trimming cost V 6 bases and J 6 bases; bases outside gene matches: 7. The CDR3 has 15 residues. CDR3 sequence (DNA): TGTGCCAGCAGACGACTAGACAGGGGGCCCGGGGAGCTGTTTTTT. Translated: CASRRLDRGPGELFF.

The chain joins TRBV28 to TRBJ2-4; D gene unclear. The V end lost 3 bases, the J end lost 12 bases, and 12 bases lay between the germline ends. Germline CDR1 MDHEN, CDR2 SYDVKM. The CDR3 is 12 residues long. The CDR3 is CASSFGVGNQYF. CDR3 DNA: TGTGCCAGCAGTTTCGGCGTAGGCAATCAGTACTTC.

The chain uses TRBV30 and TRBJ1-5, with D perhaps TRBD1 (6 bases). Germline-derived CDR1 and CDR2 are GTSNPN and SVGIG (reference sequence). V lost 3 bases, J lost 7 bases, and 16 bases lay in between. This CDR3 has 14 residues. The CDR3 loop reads CAWSTGTSQQPQHF. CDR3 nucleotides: TGTGCCTGGAGCACAGGGACCTCCCAGCAGCCCCAGCATTTT. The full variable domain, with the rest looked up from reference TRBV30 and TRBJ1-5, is SQTIHQWPATLVQPVGSPLSLECTVEGTSNPNLYWYRQAAGRGLQLLFYSVGIGQISSEVPQNLSASRPQDRQFILSSKKLLLSDSGFYLCAWSTGTSQQPQHFGDGTRLSIL.

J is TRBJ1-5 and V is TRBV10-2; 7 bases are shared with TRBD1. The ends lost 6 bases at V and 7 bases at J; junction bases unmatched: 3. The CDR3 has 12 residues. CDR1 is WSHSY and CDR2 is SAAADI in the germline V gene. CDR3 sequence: CASRQGLQPQHF. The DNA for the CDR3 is TGCGCCAGCAGACAGGGGTTGCAGCCCCAGCATTTT.

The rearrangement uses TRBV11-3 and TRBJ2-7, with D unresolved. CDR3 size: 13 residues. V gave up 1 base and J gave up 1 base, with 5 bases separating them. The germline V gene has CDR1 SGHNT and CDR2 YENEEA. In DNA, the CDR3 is TGTGCCAGCAGCTTAGGTCCTTCCTACGAGCAGTACTTC. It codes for CASSLGPSYEQYF. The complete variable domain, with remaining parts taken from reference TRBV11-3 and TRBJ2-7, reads EAGVVQSPRYKIIEKKQPVAFWCNPISGHNTLYWYLQNLGQGPELLIRYENEEAVDDSQLPKDRFSAERLKGVDSTLKIQPAELGDSAVYLCASSLGPSYEQYFGPGTRLTVT.

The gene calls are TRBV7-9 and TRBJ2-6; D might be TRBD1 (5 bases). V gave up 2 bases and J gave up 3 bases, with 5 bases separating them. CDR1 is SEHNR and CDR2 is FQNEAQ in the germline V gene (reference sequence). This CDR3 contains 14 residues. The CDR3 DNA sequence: TGTGCCAGCAGCTTAAGGGGTGGGGCCAACGTCCTGACTTTC. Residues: CASSLRGGANVLTF.

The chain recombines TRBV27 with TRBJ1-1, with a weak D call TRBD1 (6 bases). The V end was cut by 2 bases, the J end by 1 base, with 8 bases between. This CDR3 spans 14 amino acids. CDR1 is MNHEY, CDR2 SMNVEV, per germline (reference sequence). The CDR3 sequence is CASSLLGANTEAFF. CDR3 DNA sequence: TGTGCCAGCAGTTTACTGGGGGCGAACACTGAAGCTTTCTTT.

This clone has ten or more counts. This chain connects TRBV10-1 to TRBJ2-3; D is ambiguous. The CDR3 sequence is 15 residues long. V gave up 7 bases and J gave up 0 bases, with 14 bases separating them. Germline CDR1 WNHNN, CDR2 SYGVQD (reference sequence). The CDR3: CASTMTPFSTDTQYF. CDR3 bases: TGCGCCAGCACTATGACTCCTTTTAGCACAGATACGCAGTATTTT.

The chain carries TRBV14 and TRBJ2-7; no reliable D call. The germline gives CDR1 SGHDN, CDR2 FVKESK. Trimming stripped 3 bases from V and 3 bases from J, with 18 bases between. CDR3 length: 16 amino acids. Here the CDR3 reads CASSQMGTLLHYEQYF. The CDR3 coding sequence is TGTGCCAGCAGCCAGATGGGTACCCTTCTTCACTACGAGCAGTACTTC.

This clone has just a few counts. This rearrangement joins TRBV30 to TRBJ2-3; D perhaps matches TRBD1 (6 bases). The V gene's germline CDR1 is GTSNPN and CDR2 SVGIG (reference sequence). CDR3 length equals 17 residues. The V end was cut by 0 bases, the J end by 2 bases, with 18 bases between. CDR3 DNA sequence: TGTGCCTGGAGTGTACTCAGTTCGGACAGATTCACAGATACGCAGTATTTT. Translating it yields CAWSVLSSDRFTDTQYF. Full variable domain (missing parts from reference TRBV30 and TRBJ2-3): SQTIHQWPATLVQPVGSPLSLECTVEGTSNPNLYWYRQAAGRGLQLLFYSVGIGQISSEVPQNLSASRPQDRQFILSSKKLLLSDSGFYLCAWSVLSSDRFTDTQYFGPGTRLTVL.

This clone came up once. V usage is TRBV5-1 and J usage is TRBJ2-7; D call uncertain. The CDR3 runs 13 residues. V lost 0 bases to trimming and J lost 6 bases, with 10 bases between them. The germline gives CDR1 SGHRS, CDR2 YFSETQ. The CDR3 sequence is CASSLGDGREQYF. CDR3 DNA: TGCGCCAGCAGCTTGGGGGATGGGCGCGAGCAGTACTTC. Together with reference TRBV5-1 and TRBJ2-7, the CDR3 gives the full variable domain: KAGVTQTPRYLIKTRGQQVTLSCSPISGHRSVSWYQQTPGQGLQFLFEYFSETQRNKGNFPGRFSGRQFSNSRSEMNVSTLELGDSALYLCASSLGDGREQYFGPGTRLTVT.

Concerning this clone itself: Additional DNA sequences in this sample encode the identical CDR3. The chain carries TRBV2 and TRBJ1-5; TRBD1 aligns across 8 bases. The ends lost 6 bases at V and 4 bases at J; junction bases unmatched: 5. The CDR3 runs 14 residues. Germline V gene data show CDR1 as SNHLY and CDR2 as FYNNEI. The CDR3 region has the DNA TGTGCCAGCAGCGGACAGGGCGGGAATCAGCCCCAGCATTTT. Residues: CASSGQGGNQPQHF. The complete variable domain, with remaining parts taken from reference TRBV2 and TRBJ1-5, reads EPEVTQTPSHQVTQMGQEVILRCVPISNHLYFYWYRQILGQKVEFLVSFYNNEISEKSEIFDDQFSVERPDGSNFTLKIRSTKLEDSAMYFCASSGQGGNQPQHFGDGTRLSIL.